The following is a TCR beta chain sequence with its context. In the original analysis: Nucleated cell number was recorded as an estimate derived from reference gene primer amplification. The method was immunoSEQ multiplex PCR; TCRdb's version includes in-frame clones alone and lacks a portion of them. V and J calls and clone size follow that table, whereas D and trimming were derived from the DNA. The data hold 80,000 to 130,000 clones, with more than 90% observed a single time. The data belong to a study of blood T cell repertoires in COVID-19. For the study at large: From the United States, Italy and Spain came samples of acute and convalescent COVID-19. T cells, B-cell-depleted T cells, or PBMCs supplied cDNA or gDNA.

Source material: peripheral blood. This receptor was obtained from a man aged 70 or older with acute or convalescent COVID-19.

This CDR3 is CASSSPSGGGYTF. The DNA for the CDR3 is TGTGCCAGCAGCTCCCCTTCCGGGGGAGGCTACACCTTC. The chain joins TRBV5-8 to TRBJ1-2, with D maybe TRBD1 (5 bases). Trimming took off 3 bases at V and 8 bases at J, with 14 bases between the two ends. This CDR3 has 13 amino acids. Per the germline V gene, CDR1 is SGHTS and CDR2 is YDEGEE.